The 30 T cell receptor beta chains in this list originate from one sample, sequenced in a study of CD8 T cells in Susac syndrome. RNA was extracted with the RNeasy kit, and a quantity of about 0.5 to 1 ug was reverse transcribed using random hexamers. TCRdb redid the calling of the immunoSEQ multiplex PCR reads with MiXCR, one entry per CDR3 protein. The repertoire holds about 73,000 distinct CDR3 sequences, with about 95% as singletons. Material: CD8+ T cells from PBMCs. Receptors were obtained from a human donor with multiple sclerosis.

To note about this clonotype: The junction and the germline gene differ at one end; a read error may be behind it. This chain connects TRBV7-7 to TRBJ2-2; possibly TRBD2 for D (6 bases). The CDR3 length is 15 residues. Germline values: CDR1 SSHAT, CDR2 FNYEAQ (reference sequence). The chain's CDR3 is CASSLEGEDTGELFF. As DNA, the CDR3 is TGTGCTAGCAGCTTGGAAGGGGAGGACACCGGGGAGCTGTTTTTT.

The chain employs TRBV13 and TRBJ2-1, with 7 bases identical to TRBD2. The CDR3 is 13 amino acids. Germline trimming cut 2 bases from V and 8 bases from J; bases unmatched to any gene: 3. Germline CDR1 reads PRHDT; CDR2 reads FYEKMQ (reference sequence). CDR3 in amino acids: CASSLLSGDEQFF. The CDR3 nucleotides are TGTGCCAGCAGCTTACTCAGCGGGGATGAGCAGTTCTTC.

This sequence joins TRBV3-1 and TRBJ1-2; a weak D match, TRBD1 (5 bases). The germline V gene has CDR1 LGHDT and CDR2 YNNKEL (reference sequence). CDR3 length: 14 amino acids. Trimming stripped 4 bases from V and 5 bases from J, with 14 bases between. CDR3 in amino acids: CASSPGQSPYGYTF. In nucleotides, the CDR3 is TGTGCCAGCAGCCCAGGACAATCCCCTTATGGCTACACCTTC.

This chain uses TRBV7-6 with TRBJ2-6, with 8 bases lining up with TRBD1. V shed 3 bases, J shed 0 bases, and the junction held 7 bases outside the gene matches. This CDR3 contains 18 residues. Germline CDR1 SGHVS, CDR2 FNYEAQ. The chain's CDR3 is CASSFRTGLRSGANVLTF. CDR3 nucleotides: TGTGCCAGCAGCTTCAGGACAGGGCTACGCTCTGGGGCCAACGTCCTGACTTTC.

The chain carries TRBV27 and TRBJ2-7, with D possibly TRBD2 on 6 matching bases. CDR1 is MNHEY, CDR2 SMNVEV, per germline (reference sequence). CDR3 size: 14 residues. V shed 6 bases and J shed 2 bases, with 14 bases lying between them. In DNA form, the CDR3 reads TGTGCCAGCAGAAGAAAGCGGGTCGCCTACGAGCAGTACTTC. Translated: CASRRKRVAYEQYF.

This chain uses TRBV5-1 with TRBJ2-5; no clear D. The V gene's germline CDR1 is SGHRS and CDR2 YFSETQ. Between the trimmed V and J ends, which lost 4 bases and 4 bases, there was a span of 23 bases. This CDR3 has 17 amino acids. For the CDR3, the DNA is TGCGCCAGCAGCCATTTTGAACCCGAACCATGGCGAGAGACCCAGTACTTC. Residues: CASSHFEPEPWRETQYF.

V and J are TRBV30 and TRBJ1-1, with no clear D. Looked up from germline, CDR1 is GTSNPN and CDR2 is SVGIG (reference sequence). The CDR3 is made up of 14 amino acids. V was shortened by 2 bases and J by 0 bases, with 10 bases between the two germline ends. This CDR3 reads CAWSSGRMNTEAFF. In nucleotides, the CDR3 is TGTGCCTGGAGTTCTGGACGGATGAACACTGAAGCTTTCTTT.

The CDR3 reads CASTTGAYGYTF. The CDR3 DNA follows: TGTGCCAGTACAACAGGGGCCTATGGCTACACCTTC. V usage is TRBV19 and J usage is TRBJ1-2; 7 bases agree with TRBD1. Germline-derived CDR1 and CDR2 are LNHDA and SQIVND (reference sequence). V lost 7 bases to trimming and J lost 4 bases; unmatched junction nucleotides: 3. This CDR3 spans 12 amino acids.

The rearrangement uses TRBV30 and TRBJ2-7; 7 bases agree with TRBD1. Germline-derived CDR1 and CDR2 are GTSNPN and SVGIG (reference sequence). The CDR3 is made up of 15 amino acids. Unmatched junction bases numbered 10, after V lost 2 bases and J lost 3 bases. In nucleotides, the CDR3 is TGTGCCTGGAGTCTCCCCACAGGGGTCATCTACGAGCAGTACTTC. Residues: CAWSLPTGVIYEQYF.

The chain joins TRBV30 to TRBJ2-1; tentative D call: TRBD2 (7 bases). The CDR3 is made up of 13 amino acids. CDR1 GTSNPN and CDR2 SVGIG come from the germline V gene (reference sequence). Trimming stripped 0 bases from V and 10 bases from J, with 13 bases between. CDR3 protein: CAWSVVGGGEQFF. As DNA, the CDR3 is TGTGCCTGGAGTGTCGTGGGAGGGGGAGAGCAGTTCTTC.

The sample holds one count of this clonotype. V is TRBV6-6 and J is TRBJ2-1, with 7 bases lining up with TRBD1. Germline CDR1 is MNHNY and CDR2 is SVGAGI (reference sequence). The CDR3 length is 15 residues. V shed 2 bases, J shed 4 bases, and the junction held 5 bases outside the gene matches. This chain's CDR3 is CASSYQGDSYNEQFF. Here the CDR3 DNA reads TGTGCCAGCAGTTACCAGGGGGATTCTTACAATGAGCAGTTCTTC.

The genes are TRBV20-1 and TRBJ2-3; 8 bases fit TRBD2. This CDR3 spans 15 amino acids. J was trimmed by 5 bases and V by 0 bases; bases with no gene match: 7. Germline lookup yields CDR1 DFQATT and CDR2 SNEGSKA (reference sequence). CDR3 sequence reads: CSARDLETSGDTQYF. Here the CDR3 DNA reads TGCAGTGCTAGAGATCTGGAAACTAGCGGAGATACGCAGTATTTT.

V usage is TRBV10-3 and J usage is TRBJ1-2, with unresolved D. V was pared by 3 bases and J by 8 bases, with 13 bases between. CDR3 length equals 13 residues. Germline V gene lookup returns CDR1 ENHRY and CDR2 SYGVKD. The CDR3 DNA is TGTGCCATCAGTGACCCCGGGCTTCCCGGCTACACCTTC. It translates to CAISDPGLPGYTF.

This chain connects TRBV12-3 or TRBV12-4 to TRBJ1-1; D remains unclear. The CDR3 consists of 13 residues. V shed 6 bases and J shed 4 bases, with 12 bases lying between them. The CDR3 DNA reads TGTGCCAGCAGCGCCGGGCCTAGCACTGAAGCTTTCTTT. This encodes CASSAGPSTEAFF.

V usage is TRBV2 and J usage is TRBJ2-1; perhaps D is TRBD1 or TRBD2 (5 bases each). Between the trimmed V and J ends, which lost 5 bases and 7 bases, there was a span of 15 bases. The germline gives CDR1 SNHLY, CDR2 FYNNEI. The CDR3 spans 14 residues. CDR3 amino acids: CASSLGRGGNEQFF. As DNA, the CDR3 is TGTGCCAGCAGTCTAGGTAGGGGCGGGAATGAGCAGTTCTTC.

The rearrangement uses TRBV2 and TRBJ2-4, with D possibly being TRBD1 (5 bases). This CDR3 contains 15 residues. Trimming cost V 4 bases and J 6 bases, with 16 bases left between them. Looked up from germline, CDR1 is SNHLY and CDR2 is FYNNEI. The CDR3 DNA reads as TGTGCCAGCAGTGCCCCCCAAGGGGATGCAAACATTCAGTACTTC. As protein: CASSAPQGDANIQYF.

V gene TRBV27 combines with J gene TRBJ1-1; a possible D gene is TRBD1 (5 bases). CDR1 MNHEY and CDR2 SMNVEV come from the germline V gene (reference sequence). The V end was cut by 5 bases, the J end by 1 base, with 14 bases between. The CDR3 covers 15 residues. DNA of the CDR3: TGTGCCAGCAGTCCTACGGGGGATTCGAACACTGAAGCTTTCTTT. Protein product: CASSPTGDSNTEAFF.

This clonotype was observed once. This sequence joins TRBV29-1 and TRBJ2-1; D is ambiguous. Germline CDR1 reads SQVTM; CDR2 reads ANQGSEA. CDR3 length: 12 residues. Trimming stripped 1 base from V and 7 bases from J, with 8 bases between. The DNA for the CDR3 is TGCAGCGTTGAAGTCTTGGCTAATGAGCAGTTCTTC. Its translation: CSVEVLANEQFF.

The chain employs TRBV3-1 and TRBJ2-7, with D possibly TRBD1 on 5 matching bases. V was pared by 1 base and J by 1 base, with 5 bases between. The CDR3 runs to 13 residues. Germline-derived CDR1 and CDR2 are LGHDT and YNNKEL (reference sequence). The DNA of the CDR3 is TGTGCCAGCAGCCAAGGGACATCCTACGAGCAGTACTTC. Residues: CASSQGTSYEQYF.

The CDR3 DNA follows: TGTGCCAGCAGTGTCGTCGGGACAGGGGCCCTCTACGAGCAGTACTTC. Translating gives CASSVVGTGALYEQYF. The chain is built from TRBV2 and TRBJ2-7, with TRBD1 identical over 10 bases. The CDR3 runs to 16 residues. Trimming took 4 bases from V and 3 from J; bases not matched to a gene: 9. CDR1 and CDR2 from the germline V gene are SNHLY and FYNNEI.

With respect to this clonotype: Relative to the germline gene, one junction end is altered; a read error may explain this. The chain links TRBV7-9 to TRBJ2-4; D is perhaps TRBD2 (5 bases). This CDR3 spans 15 amino acids. CDR1 and CDR2 (germline): SEHNR, FQNEAQ (reference sequence). As DNA, the CDR3 is TGTGCCAGCAGCATGGAGGATCTAGCCAAAAACATTCAGCACTTC. Protein product: CASSMEDLAKNIQHF.

The gene calls are TRBV20-1 and TRBJ2-7, with TRBD1 matching 9 bases. V lost 6 bases, J lost 3 bases, and 9 bases stayed unmatched. CDR1 DFQATT and CDR2 SNEGSKA come from the germline V gene (reference sequence). CDR3 size: 14 residues. Here the CDR3 reads CSAIGTGLLYEQYF. CDR3 coding DNA: TGCAGTGCGATAGGGACAGGGCTTCTCTACGAGCAGTACTTC.

The genes are TRBV3-1 and TRBJ2-5; tentatively, D is TRBD2 (6 bases). The CDR3 runs to 12 residues. Germline CDR1 LGHDT, CDR2 YNNKEL (reference sequence). V dropped 10 bases and J dropped 6 bases, with 15 bases sitting between them. CDR3 coding DNA: TGTGCCACCACCGGAGGGCCGCAGACCCAGTACTTC. This codes for CATTGGPQTQYF.

The chain has TRBV9 and TRBJ2-1; TRBD1 matches at 7 bases. The CDR3 totals 15 residues. Germline V CDR1 and CDR2: SGDLS, YYNGEE. V trimming: 4 bases; J trimming: 3 bases; junction bases outside the gene matches: 7. Written as DNA, the CDR3 is TGTGCCAGCAGCCCATACAGGGGAAGCTACAATGAGCAGTTCTTC. It translates to CASSPYRGSYNEQFF.

The chain recombines TRBV6-6 with TRBJ2-7, with D possibly matching TRBD2 (6 bases). V was trimmed by 11 bases and J by 6 bases, leaving 17 bases between them. The V gene's germline CDR1 is MNHNY and CDR2 SVGAGI (reference sequence). The CDR3 has 12 residues. For the CDR3, the DNA is TGTGCCGGAGGGGCGACGAACGGCGAGCAGTACTTC. Residues: CAGGATNGEQYF.

This clonotype has more than one count but fewer than ten. V usage is TRBV27 and J usage is TRBJ2-7; 11 nucleotides align to TRBD1. The CDR3 contains 13 residues. Germline assignment: CDR1 MNHEY and CDR2 SMNVEV (reference sequence). Trimming took 3 bases from V and 7 from J; bases not matched to a gene: 2. DNA for the CDR3: TGTGCCAGCAGTTTGGGACAGGGGGGAGAGCAGTACTTC. Translating gives CASSLGQGGEQYF.

This clonotype was observed a single time. The V gene is TRBV7-9, the J gene TRBJ2-5; D may correspond to TRBD1 or TRBD2 (5 bases each). The V gene lost 4 bases and the J gene lost 7 bases, with 19 bases spanning the gap. Germline assignment: CDR1 SEHNR and CDR2 FQNEAQ (reference sequence). This CDR3 has 15 amino acids. CDR3 region: CASSSRDRQGWTQYF. DNA of the CDR3: TGTGCCAGCAGCTCTAGGGACCGGCAAGGATGGACCCAGTACTTC.

The V call is TRBV7-6, the J call TRBJ2-7; 12 bases are shared with TRBD2. V trimming: 2 bases; J trimming: 3 bases; junction bases outside the gene matches: 8. The length of the CDR3 is 17 residues. Germline CDR1 reads SGHVS; CDR2 reads FNYEAQ. The CDR3 loop is CASSLSLAGGPGYEQYF. CDR3 sequence (DNA): TGTGCCAGCAGCTTAAGTCTAGCGGGAGGGCCGGGCTACGAGCAGTACTTC.

The V and J genes are TRBV29-1 and TRBJ1-1; D call uncertain. The CDR3 extends over 14 amino acids. Trimming left V 7 bases short and J 0 bases short, with 15 bases between. Germline lookup yields CDR1 SQVTM and CDR2 ANQGSEA. The CDR3 DNA reads as TGCAGCGGTTACTGGAAGACGTTGAACACTGAAGCTTTCTTT. Translation gives CSGYWKTLNTEAFF.

This sequence joins TRBV5-1 and TRBJ1-2, with D perhaps matching TRBD1 (5 bases). Trimming pared 7 bases from V and 2 bases from J, leaving 9 bases between. Germline V gene data show CDR1 as SGHRS and CDR2 as YFSETQ. The CDR3 consists of 12 residues. CDR3: CASDGGNYGYTF. DNA of the CDR3: TGCGCCAGCGATGGGGGAAACTATGGCTACACCTTC. Full variable domain (remainder filled in from reference TRBV5-1 and TRBJ1-2): KAGVTQTPRYLIKTRGQQVTLSCSPISGHRSVSWYQQTPGQGLQFLFEYFSETQRNKGNFPGRFSGRQFSNSRSEMNVSTLELGDSALYLCASDGGNYGYTFGSGTRLTVV.